This is a list of T cell receptor beta chains from one sample in a study of blood T cell repertoires in COVID-19. Sequencing used immunoSEQ multiplex PCR; TCRdb keeps in-frame clones, though not all of them. The sample contains 50,000 to 55,000 clones, 70% to 85% of which appear only once. Sequencing used peripheral blood. The receptors derive from a human donor in a cohort sampled during active COVID-19. CDR3s include the opening cysteine and the closing phenylalanine or tryptophan. The D gene is left open where the match is weak. Expanded clones get a size class; other rows say once, few or many, or leave the size out.

d_call	j_call	clone_size	v_call	cdr3_aa	cdr3_nt
-	TRBJ1-4	-	TRBV6-4	CASSDMPRQRATNEKLFF	TGTGCCAGCAGTGACATGCCAAGACAACGAGCAACTAATGAAAAACTGTTTTTT
TRBD1	TRBJ1-2	-	TRBV3-1/TRBV3-2	CATLRGRNYGYTF	TGTGCCACCCTAAGGGGGCGCAACTATGGCTACACCTTC
TRBD2	TRBJ2-1	-	TRBV4-1	CASSQEPSGSDNEQFF	TGCGCCAGCAGCCAAGAGCCTAGCGGGAGCGACAATGAGCAGTTCTTC
TRBD2	TRBJ2-3	-	TRBV6-5	CASRTLAGGTDTQYF	TGTGCCAGCAGGACACTAGCGGGGGGCACAGATACGCAGTATTTT
-	TRBJ1-1	few	TRBV3-1/TRBV3-2	CASSQRGGQEAFF	TGTGCCAGCAGCCAAAGAGGAGGTCAGGAAGCTTTCTTT
-	TRBJ2-5	-	TRBV9	CASSVAAGTRETQYF	TGTGCCAGCAGCGTAGCCGCAGGAACCCGGGAGACCCAGTACTTC
-	TRBJ1-5	-	TRBV2	CASSLGANQPQHF	TGTGCCAGCAGTCTAGGGGCCAATCAGCCCCAGCATTTT
-	TRBJ2-3	-	TRBV4-1	CASSQYSGVVTDTQYF	TGCGCCAGCAGCCAATATTCGGGGGTCGTTACAGATACGCAGTATTTT
-	TRBJ2-1	-	TRBV19	CASIPHSGDNEQFF	TGTGCCAGTATCCCCCATTCGGGGGACAATGAGCAGTTCTTC
-	TRBJ2-2	-	TRBV7-2	CASRDWVNTGELFF	TGTGCCAGCAGGGACTGGGTGAACACCGGGGAGCTGTTTTTT
-	TRBJ1-6	-	TRBV6-4	CAKGLGKIKLNSPLHF	TGTGCCAAGGGGCTGGGTAAGATAAAACTTAATTCACCCCTCCACTTT
TRBD1	TRBJ1-6	few	TRBV6-2/TRBV6-3	CASSSTGTRGNSPLHF	TGTGCCAGCAGTTCGACAGGGACGAGGGGTAATTCACCCCTCCACTTT
TRBD1	TRBJ1-2	-	TRBV6-1	CASSESRTGIYGYTF	TGTGCCAGCAGTGAATCCCGGACAGGGATATATGGCTACACCTTC
-	TRBJ1-1	once	TRBV2	CASSWGGPNTEAFF	TGTGCCAGCAGTTGGGGGGGGCCGAACACTGAAGCTTTCTTT
TRBD1	TRBJ2-3	-	TRBV19	CASRDRGQSTDTQYF	TGTGCCAGTAGGGACAGGGGGCAAAGCACAGATACGCAGTATTTT
-	TRBJ2-1	-	TRBV6-5	CASSIYNEQFF	TGTGCCAGCAGCATTTACAATGAGCAGTTCTTC
TRBD2	TRBJ2-7	-	TRBV28	CASSSSGSLGYEQYF	TGTGCCAGCAGTTCTAGCGGGAGCTTGGGTTACGAGCAGTACTTC
TRBD2	TRBJ2-3	-	TRBV28	CASALLAGSTDTQYF	TGTGCCAGCGCCTTACTAGCGGGGTCTACAGATACGCAGTATTTT
TRBD1	TRBJ2-5	-	TRBV9	CASSVLASPGGAETQYF	TGTGCCAGCAGCGTCCTCGCCTCCCCAGGGGGCGCGGAGACCCAGTACTTC
TRBD1	TRBJ1-6	few	TRBV6-6	CASSRTGVTNSPLHF	TGTGCCAGCAGCAGGACAGGGGTGACTAATTCACCCCTCCACTTT
TRBD2	TRBJ2-7	-	TRBV27	CASSLRSGGDEQYF	TGTGCCAGCAGTTTACGCTCTGGGGGGGACGAGCAGTACTTC
TRBD2	TRBJ2-7	once	TRBV7-9	CASSSEPGLAGNSYEQYF	TGTGCCAGCAGCTCCGAACCAGGACTAGCGGGGAACTCCTACGAGCAGTACTTC
TRBD1	TRBJ2-7	-	TRBV18	CASSTSGQGLYEQYF	TGTGCCAGCTCGACCTCGGGACAGGGGTTATACGAGCAGTACTTC
TRBD2	TRBJ2-1	-	TRBV5-1	CASSLALAGPSRGEQFF	TGCGCCAGCAGCTTGGCACTAGCGGGTCCCTCCCGGGGTGAGCAGTTCTTC
-	TRBJ1-5	-	TRBV6-2/TRBV6-3	CASSSPGGGQPQHF	TGTGCCAGCAGTTCCCCTGGGGGCGGGCAGCCCCAGCATTTT
TRBD2	TRBJ2-2	-	TRBV10-1	CASSPGLARNTGELFF	TGCGCCAGCAGCCCGGGACTAGCTAGGAACACCGGGGAGCTGTTTTTT
TRBD1	TRBJ1-1	-	TRBV11-2	CASSLGGTGGTEAFF	TGTGCCAGCAGCTTAGGAGGGACAGGGGGAACTGAAGCTTTCTTT
-	TRBJ2-5	few	TRBV6-5	CATLGGVGGYF	TGTGCCACACTTGGAGGGGTAGGCGGCTACTTC
-	TRBJ2-7	medium-sized	TRBV6-5	CASSYSGQGSYEQYF	TGTGCCAGCAGTTACTCGGGCCAGGGATCCTACGAGCAGTACTTC
-	TRBJ1-4	-	TRBV3-1/TRBV3-2	CASSHQTRGGEKLFF	TGTGCCAGCAGCCACCAAACTAGGGGAGGAGAAAAACTGTTTTTT
TRBD1	TRBJ1-4	few	TRBV2	CASRGTGGHEKLFF	TGTGCCAGCAGGGGGACAGGGGGACATGAAAAACTGTTTTTT
-	TRBJ2-1	-	TRBV5-4	CASSFKRERDWGNEQFF	TGTGCCAGCAGCTTTAAAAGGGAAAGGGACTGGGGCAATGAGCAGTTCTTC
-	TRBJ1-1	medium-sized	TRBV2	CASSPRGGDSEAFF	TGTGCCAGCAGCCCTAGAGGAGGGGACTCTGAAGCTTTCTTT
TRBD1	TRBJ1-2	once	TRBV27	CASSSLRQGRDNYGYTF	TGTGCCAGCAGTTCCCTGAGACAGGGTAGGGATAACTATGGCTACACCTTC
TRBD1	TRBJ2-1	-	TRBV3-1/TRBV3-2	CASSHPGTGDYNEQFF	TGTGCCAGCAGCCATCCCGGGACAGGTGACTACAATGAGCAGTTCTTC
TRBD1	TRBJ1-3	once	TRBV6-5	CATRSGTGGNTIYF	TGTGCCACTAGATCCGGGACAGGGGGAAACACCATATATTTT
-	TRBJ2-5	-	TRBV6-6	CASRGLRGETQYF	TGTGCCAGCAGGGGACTGCGCGGCGAGACCCAGTACTTC
-	TRBJ1-4	-	TRBV6-5	CASRGDEKLFF	TGTGCCAGCAGAGGGGATGAAAAACTGTTTTTT
TRBD2	TRBJ2-7	-	TRBV19	CASSPRLAGVFYEQYF	TGTGCCAGTAGTCCCCGACTAGCGGGAGTTTTCTACGAGCAGTACTTC
-	TRBJ2-3	-	TRBV5-1	CASSLTGGSTDTQYF	TGCGCCAGCAGCCTCACGGGGGGCAGCACAGATACGCAGTATTTT
TRBD2	TRBJ2-5	few	TRBV7-9	CASSPLAGVVKETQYF	TGTGCCAGCAGCCCACTAGCGGGAGTGGTAAAAGAGACCCAGTACTTC
TRBD2	TRBJ2-5	-	TRBV5-8	CASSLSSSGAPWGETQYF	TGTGCCAGCAGCTTGAGTAGTAGCGGGGCCCCTTGGGGAGAGACCCAGTACTTC
-	TRBJ2-7	-	TRBV25-1	CASRDRTYEQYF	TGTGCCAGCAGGGACAGAACCTACGAGCAGTACTTC
-	TRBJ1-5	-	TRBV6-1	CASSESRGGNQPQHF	TGTGCCAGCAGTGAATCCCGGGGGGGTAATCAGCCCCAGCATTTT